Listed here is a single TCR beta chain. What it binds is not known. The junction differs from germline at one of its ends, possibly a read error. This specimen comes from a study of T-cell memory formation after mild COVID-19. Study summary: Each donor largely had its own TCR clusters.

CDR1 and CDR2 (germline): SSHAT, FNYEAQ (reference sequence). The length of the CDR3 is 17 residues. TCRdb redid the calling of the 5' RACE reads with MiXCR, one entry per CDR3 protein. The sample holds some 310,000 distinct CDR3 sequences, 20% seen once. Study outcomes and limitations: Balance between CD4 and CD8 was seen in clones contracting day 15 to 85, and a CD4+ lean was seen in later expanders. Unconfirmed was the SARS-CoV-2 specificity of second-wave clones that peaked on day 37. There were some responding clones in pre-infection memory, which suggested that cross-reactive memory had joined.

This rearrangement joins TRBV7-7 to TRBJ2-5; D not certain. This TCR derives from a man younger than 35 who had mild COVID-19 (a few samples of this study predate the infection). Cell type and time point are not known. The sequencing input was PBMCs or a T cell subset sorted from them (not recorded which). In DNA form, the CDR3 reads TGTGCTAGCAGCTTAGGTGTAGGCGGATGGGTTGGGGAGACCCAGTACTTC. As protein: CASSLGVGGWVGETQYF.